The clone carrying this TCR beta chain was counted a few times. Its antigen is undetermined. The CDR3 is 19 residues long. Germline V gene lookup returns CDR1 SGHAT and CDR2 FQNNGV. The V segment lost 0 bases and the J segment 8 bases; nucleotides outside the gene matches: 12. TCRdb re-called the 5' RACE reads with MiXCR, one entry per CDR3 protein. This table has hundreds of thousands of distinct CDR3 sequences, 28% appearing once. These data come from a study of T-cell memory formation after mild COVID-19. Whole-study results and caveats: A second wave of clones peaked on day 37, and their SARS-CoV-2 specificity went unconfirmed.

The sample taken for sequencing was PBMCs or a T cell subset sorted from them (not recorded which). This sequence was found in an adult woman who had mild COVID-19 (a few samples of this study predate the infection). Cell type and time point are not known. This chain joins TRBV11-2 and TRBJ2-1; 14 nucleotides agree with TRBD2. CDR3 protein: CASSLDKFRLAGGRDEQFF. The CDR3 DNA sequence: TGTGCCAGCAGCTTAGATAAGTTTAGACTAGCGGGAGGGCGTGATGAGCAGTTCTTC. Supplemented by reference TRBV11-2 and TRBJ2-1, the full variable domain reads EAGVAQSPRYKIIEKRQSVAFWCNPISGHATLYWYQQILGQGPKLLIQFQNNGVVDDSQLPKDRFSAERLKGVDSTLKIQPAKLEDSAVYLCASSLDKFRLAGGRDEQFFGPGTRLTVL.